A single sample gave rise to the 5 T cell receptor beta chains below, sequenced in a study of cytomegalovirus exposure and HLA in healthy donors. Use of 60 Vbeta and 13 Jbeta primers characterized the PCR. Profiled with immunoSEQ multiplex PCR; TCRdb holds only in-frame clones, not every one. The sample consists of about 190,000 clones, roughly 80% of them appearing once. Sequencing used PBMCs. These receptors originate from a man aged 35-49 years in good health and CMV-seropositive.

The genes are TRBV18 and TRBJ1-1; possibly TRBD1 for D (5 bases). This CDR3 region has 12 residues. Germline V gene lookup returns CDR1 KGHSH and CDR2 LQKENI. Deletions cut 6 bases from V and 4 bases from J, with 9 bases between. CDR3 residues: CASSPRATEAFF. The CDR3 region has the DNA TGTGCCAGCTCCCCCAGGGCCACTGAAGCTTTCTTT.

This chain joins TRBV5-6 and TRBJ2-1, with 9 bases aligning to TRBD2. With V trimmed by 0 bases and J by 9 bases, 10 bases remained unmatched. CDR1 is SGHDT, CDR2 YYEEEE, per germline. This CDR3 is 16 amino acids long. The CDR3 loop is CASSLAPSGVGIEQFF. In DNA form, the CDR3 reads TGTGCCAGCAGCTTGGCCCCTAGCGGGGTGGGAATTGAGCAGTTCTTC. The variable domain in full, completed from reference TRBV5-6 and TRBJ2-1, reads DAGVTQSPTHLIKTRGQQVTLRCSPKSGHDTVSWYQQALGQGPQFIFQYYEEEERQRGNFPDRFSGHQFPNYSSELNVNALLLGDSALYLCASSLAPSGVGIEQFFGPGTRLTVL.

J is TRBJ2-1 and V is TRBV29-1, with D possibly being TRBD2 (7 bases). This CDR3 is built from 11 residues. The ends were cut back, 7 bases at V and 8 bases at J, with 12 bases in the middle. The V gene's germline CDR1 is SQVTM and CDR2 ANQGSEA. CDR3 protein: CSGGGRDEQFF. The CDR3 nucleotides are TGCAGCGGGGGGGGGCGGGATGAGCAGTTCTTC.

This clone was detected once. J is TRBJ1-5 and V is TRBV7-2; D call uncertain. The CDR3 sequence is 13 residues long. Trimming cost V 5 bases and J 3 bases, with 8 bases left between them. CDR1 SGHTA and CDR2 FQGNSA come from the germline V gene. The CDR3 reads CASSTRSNQPQHF. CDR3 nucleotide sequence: TGTGCCAGCAGCACCCGGTCCAATCAGCCCCAGCATTTT.

CDR3 protein: CASSSLRGTPYEQYF. CDR3 coding DNA: TGTGCCAGCAGTTCTCTACGCGGGACCCCCTACGAGCAGTACTTC. This chain joins TRBV27 and TRBJ2-7; D might be TRBD2 (6 bases). V lost 4 bases and J 2 bases, leaving 15 bases between the germline ends. This CDR3 is 15 amino acids long. CDR1 MNHEY and CDR2 SMNVEV come from the germline V gene (reference sequence).